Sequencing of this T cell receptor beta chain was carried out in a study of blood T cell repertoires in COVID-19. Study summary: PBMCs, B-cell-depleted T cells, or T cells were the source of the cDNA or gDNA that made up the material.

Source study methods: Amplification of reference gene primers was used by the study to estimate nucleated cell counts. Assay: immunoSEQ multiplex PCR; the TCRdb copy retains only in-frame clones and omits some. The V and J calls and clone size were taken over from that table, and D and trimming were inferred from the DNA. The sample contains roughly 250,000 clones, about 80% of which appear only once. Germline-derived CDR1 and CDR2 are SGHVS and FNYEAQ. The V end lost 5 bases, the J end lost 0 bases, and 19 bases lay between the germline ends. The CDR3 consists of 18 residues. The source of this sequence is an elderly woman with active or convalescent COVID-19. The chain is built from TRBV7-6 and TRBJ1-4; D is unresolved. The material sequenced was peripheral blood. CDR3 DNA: TGTGCCAGCAGCCGCCGGACGCTCGCCGGGGCAACTAATGAAAAACTGTTTTTT. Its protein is CASSRRTLAGATNEKLFF.